The 5 T cell receptor beta chains presented below share a single source sample, sequenced in a study of shared clonotypes between healthy human individuals. Sequencing was performed with immunoSEQ multiplex PCR; in TCRdb, only in-frame clones are kept and a portion is missing. The table records some 1.5 million clones, roughly 96% of them present only once. The sequenced sample consisted of naive CD4+ T cells sorted from blood. Stated subset: CD45RA+ positively selected. The receptors were sampled from a man aged 25-45 years in good health.

The chain recombines TRBV18 with TRBJ1-1, with a weak D call TRBD1 (6 bases). Germline CDR1 is KGHSH and CDR2 is LQKENI. Between the trimmed V and J ends, which lost 4 bases and 3 bases, there was a span of 12 bases. This CDR3 spans 14 amino acids. The CDR3 nucleotides are TGTGCCAGCTCACTCAAACAGGGTGACACTGAAGCTTTCTTT. This gives the protein CASSLKQGDTEAFF.

The V and J genes are TRBV6-1 and TRBJ2-3, with TRBD2 matching 10 bases. Germline V CDR1 and CDR2: MNHNS, SASEGT. Trimming at V came to 7 bases and at J to 0 bases, leaving 4 bases not matched to a gene. The length of the CDR3 is 15 residues. The CDR3 sequence: CASIRTSGSTDTQYF. CDR3 in DNA: TGTGCCAGCATAAGGACTAGCGGAAGCACAGATACGCAGTATTTT.

The chain uses TRBV27 and TRBJ1-4; D remains unclear. The germline CDR1 and CDR2 sequences are MNHEY and SMNVEV (reference sequence). V was pared by 2 bases and J by 0 bases, with 10 bases between. This CDR3 region has 16 residues. The CDR3 DNA reads as TGTGCCAGCAGTTTACAGAGGCGAGCAACTAATGAAAAACTGTTTTTT. It is translated as CASSLQRRATNEKLFF.

The chain recombines TRBV7-8 with TRBJ1-4; 7 bases agree with TRBD1. V shed 7 bases, J shed 0 bases, and the junction held 5 bases outside the gene matches. The CDR3 covers 15 residues. The germline V gene encodes CDR1 SGHVS and CDR2 FQNEAQ. CDR3 loop: CASTEDRATNEKLFF. In DNA, the CDR3 is TGTGCCAGCACTGAAGACAGGGCAACTAATGAAAAACTGTTTTTT.

J is TRBJ2-1 and V is TRBV6-1; D is undetermined. Germline V CDR1 and CDR2: MNHNS, SASEGT. The CDR3 runs 12 residues. Trimming pared 3 bases from V and 9 bases from J, leaving 9 bases between. The CDR3 is CASSDYKGEQFF. In nucleotides, the CDR3 is TGTGCCAGCAGTGACTATAAAGGTGAGCAGTTCTTC.